The next 2 T cell receptor beta chains were all read from a single sample in a study of Ad26.COV2.S vaccination and SARS-CoV-2 variants. The data were produced by immunoSEQ multiplex PCR, yet TCRdb's version contains in-frame clones alone and is incomplete. The table shows about 350,000 clones, with 92% occurring only once. The starting material was peripheral blood, obtained after recovery from COVID-19. All receptors come from a human donor who had recovered from COVID-19.

As regards this clone: The junction departs from germline at one end; a sequencing error may be responsible. V is TRBV18 and J is TRBJ2-7, with 7 bases aligning to TRBD1. Germline loops: CDR1 KGHSH, CDR2 LQKENI. The CDR3 sequence is 12 residues long. The CDR3 nucleotides are TGTGCCAGCTCATCTTCAGGGGGTACTCGTACTTTC. It specifies CASSSSGGTRTF.

V and J are TRBV6-5 and TRBJ1-6, with D uncertain. There are 13 residues in the CDR3. Trimming removed 6 bases at V and 7 bases at J, with 10 bases between. CDR1 and CDR2 from the germline V gene are MNHEY and SVGAGI. CDR3 nucleotides: TGTGCCAGCAGCCCGACCGTGAATTCACCCCTCCACTTT. Its translation: CASSPTVNSPLHF.